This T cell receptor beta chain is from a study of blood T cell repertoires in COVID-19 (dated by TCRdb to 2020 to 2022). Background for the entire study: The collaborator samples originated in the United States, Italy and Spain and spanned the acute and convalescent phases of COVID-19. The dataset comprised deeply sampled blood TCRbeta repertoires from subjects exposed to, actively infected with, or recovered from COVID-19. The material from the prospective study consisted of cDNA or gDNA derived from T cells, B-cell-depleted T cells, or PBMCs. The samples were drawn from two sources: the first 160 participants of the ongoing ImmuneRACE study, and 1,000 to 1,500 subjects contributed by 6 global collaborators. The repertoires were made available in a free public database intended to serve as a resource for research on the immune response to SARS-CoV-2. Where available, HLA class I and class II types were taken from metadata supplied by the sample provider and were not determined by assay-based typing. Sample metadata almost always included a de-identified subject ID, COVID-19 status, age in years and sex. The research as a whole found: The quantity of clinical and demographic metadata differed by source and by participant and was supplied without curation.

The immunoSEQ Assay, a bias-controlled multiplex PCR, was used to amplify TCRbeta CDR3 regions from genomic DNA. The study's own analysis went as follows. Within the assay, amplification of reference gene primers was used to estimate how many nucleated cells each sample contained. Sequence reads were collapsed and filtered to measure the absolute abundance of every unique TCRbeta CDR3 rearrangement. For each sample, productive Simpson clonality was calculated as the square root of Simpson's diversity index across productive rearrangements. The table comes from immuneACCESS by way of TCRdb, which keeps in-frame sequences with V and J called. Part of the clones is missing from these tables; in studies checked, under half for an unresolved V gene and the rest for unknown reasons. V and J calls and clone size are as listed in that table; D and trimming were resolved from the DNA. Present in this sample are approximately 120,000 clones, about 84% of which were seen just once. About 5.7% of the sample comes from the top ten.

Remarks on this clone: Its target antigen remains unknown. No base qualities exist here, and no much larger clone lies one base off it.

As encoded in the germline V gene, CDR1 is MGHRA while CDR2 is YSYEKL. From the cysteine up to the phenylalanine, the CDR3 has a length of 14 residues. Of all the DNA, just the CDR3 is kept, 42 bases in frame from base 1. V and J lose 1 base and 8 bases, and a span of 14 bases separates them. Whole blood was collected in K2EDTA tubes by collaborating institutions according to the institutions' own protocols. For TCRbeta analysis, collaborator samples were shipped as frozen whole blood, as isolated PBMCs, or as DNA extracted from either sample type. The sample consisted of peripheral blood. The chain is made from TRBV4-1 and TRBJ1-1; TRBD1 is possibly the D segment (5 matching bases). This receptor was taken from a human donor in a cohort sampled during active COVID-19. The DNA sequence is TGCGCCAGCAGCCAAGCACAGGACGGTCGGGAAGCTTTCTTT. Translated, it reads CASSQAQDGREAFF.